A single sample gave rise to the 13 T cell receptor beta chains below, sequenced in a study of blood T cell repertoires in COVID-19. Assay: immunoSEQ multiplex PCR; the TCRdb copy retains only in-frame clones and omits some. The sample contains tens of thousands of clones, approximately 85% of which appear only once. Sequences were obtained from peripheral blood. All receptors derive from a human donor in a cohort sampled during active COVID-19.

The chain links TRBV3-1 (or the pseudogene TRBV3-2) to TRBJ1-6, with a possible D match to TRBD1 (5 bases). Trimming left V 4 bases short and J 0 bases short, with 16 bases between. Germline CDR1 LGHDT, CDR2 YNNKEL (reference sequence). The CDR3 is made up of 18 amino acids. The CDR3 protein is CASSRNKWGSSYNSPLHF. The DNA of the CDR3 is TGTGCCAGCAGCCGAAACAAATGGGGCAGCTCCTATAATTCACCCCTCCACTTT.

The chain combines TRBV5-1 with TRBJ2-6; D is possibly TRBD2 (5 bases). This CDR3 is 15 amino acids long. CDR1 is SGHRS and CDR2 is YFSETQ in the germline V gene. V lost 4 bases, J lost 0 bases, and 8 bases lay in between. CDR3 sequence reads: CASSREFSGANVLTF. CDR3 coding DNA: TGCGCCAGCAGCCGGGAATTCTCTGGGGCCAACGTCCTGACTTTC.

The V and J genes are TRBV12-5 and TRBJ2-5; 7 positions match TRBD2. V shed 6 bases, J shed 5 bases, and the junction held 9 bases outside the gene matches. The CDR3 spans 14 residues. Germline V gives CDR1 LGHNT, CDR2 FRNRAP. CDR3 DNA: TGTGCTAGTGGCCTGGGCGGGGGAGGGGAGACCCAGTACTTC. Amino acid sequence: CASGLGGGGETQYF.

This sequence joins TRBV2 and TRBJ2-5, with a tentative D call TRBD2 (5 bases). V lost 6 bases and J 1 base, leaving 18 bases between the germline ends. Germline lookup yields CDR1 SNHLY and CDR2 FYNNEI. This CDR3 is built from 16 residues. The CDR3 DNA reads as TGTGCCAGCAGGGTAGGCGGCGCGGGCCCCCAAGAGACCCAGTACTTC. This translates into CASRVGGAGPQETQYF.

V and J are TRBV15 and TRBJ1-3; no firm D call. Trimming shortened V by 3 bases and J by 0 bases, and 6 bases separated the two germline ends. CDR1 LNHNV and CDR2 YYDKDF come from the germline V gene (reference sequence). The CDR3 sequence is 14 residues long. The CDR3 DNA follows: TGTGCCACCAGCAGGAGCACCTCTGGAAACACCATATATTTT. Its protein product is CATSRSTSGNTIYF.

V usage is TRBV5-1 and J usage is TRBJ2-5; a possible D gene is TRBD2 (6 bases). Trimming took off 2 bases at V and 1 base at J, with 9 bases between the two ends. This CDR3 is 14 amino acids long. Germline V CDR1 and CDR2: SGHRS, YFSETQ. The CDR3 sequence: CASSFGLSQETQYF. The CDR3, as DNA: TGCGCCAGCAGCTTTGGACTAAGCCAAGAGACCCAGTACTTC.

V gene TRBV7-9 combines with J gene TRBJ2-7; D may be TRBD1 (6 bases). Deletions cut 4 bases from V and 3 bases from J, with 16 bases between. Germline-derived CDR1 and CDR2 are SEHNR and FQNEAQ (reference sequence). This CDR3 is built from 15 residues. CDR3 in amino acids: CASSSPIHRDYEQYF. The CDR3 DNA reads TGTGCCAGCAGCTCTCCTATTCACAGGGACTACGAGCAGTACTTC. Full variable domain (missing parts from reference TRBV7-9 and TRBJ2-7): DTGVSQNPRHKITKRGQNVTFRCDPISEHNRLYWYRQTLGQGPEFLTYFQNEAQLEKSRLLSDRFSAERPKGSFSTLEIQRTEQGDSAMYLCASSSPIHRDYEQYFGPGTRLTVT.

The chain combines TRBV19 with TRBJ2-7; possibly TRBD2 for D (6 bases). Deletions cut 8 bases from V and 1 base from J, with 12 bases between. This CDR3 has 13 residues. CDR1 is LNHDA, CDR2 SQIVND, per germline (reference sequence). In nucleotides, the CDR3 is TGTGCCAGTCCACAGCGGGCTTCCTACGAGCAGTACTTC. This encodes CASPQRASYEQYF.

V and J are TRBV7-2 and TRBJ2-1; 9 nucleotides line up with TRBD1. This CDR3 spans 14 amino acids. The trim removed 5 bases at V and 9 bases at J, leaving 8 bases unmatched. Germline lookup yields CDR1 SGHTA and CDR2 FQGNSA. CDR3: CASSLGQGMGEQFF. The CDR3 coding sequence is TGTGCCAGCAGCCTCGGACAGGGGATGGGTGAGCAGTTCTTC.

In DNA form, the CDR3 reads TGTGCCAGCAGTGAGAGGGAGAACACTGAAGCTTTCTTT. Amino acid sequence: CASSERENTEAFF. This rearrangement joins TRBV6-4 to TRBJ1-1; D remains ambiguous. V shed 3 bases and J shed 1 base, with 6 bases lying between them. CDR3 length: 13 amino acids. CDR1 MRHNA and CDR2 SNTAGT come from the germline V gene.

This clone appeared a single time. The sample carries other DNA sequences with the same CDR3. The chain recombines TRBV9 with TRBJ2-1; TRBD2 agrees at 7 bases. This CDR3 region has 15 residues. CDR1 and CDR2 from the germline V gene are SGDLS and YYNGEE. The trim removed 3 bases at V and 4 bases at J, leaving 7 bases unmatched. This CDR3 reads CASSARLAGYNEQFF. Here the CDR3 DNA reads TGTGCCAGCAGCGCTAGACTAGCAGGGTACAATGAGCAGTTCTTC.

This clone showed up just a few times. The chain is built from TRBV5-4 and TRBJ2-7; maybe TRBD1 (7 bases). This CDR3 is 14 amino acids long. Germline V CDR1 and CDR2: SGHNT, YYREEE (reference sequence). Deletions cut 4 bases from V and 3 bases from J, with 14 bases between. The CDR3: CASSAGQRVYEQYF. The CDR3 DNA reads TGTGCCAGCAGCGCGGGACAGCGAGTCTACGAGCAGTACTTC.

The chain employs TRBV19 and TRBJ2-5; perhaps TRBD2 as D (6 bases). The last part of the DNA fits TRBJ2-7 better; the J call may be wrong. This CDR3 has 13 amino acids. CDR1 and CDR2 (germline): LNHDA, SQIVND (reference sequence). CDR3 DNA: TGTGCCAGTAGCGGGAGATCGCTCTACGAGCAGTACTTC. Encoded protein: CASSGRSLYEQYF.